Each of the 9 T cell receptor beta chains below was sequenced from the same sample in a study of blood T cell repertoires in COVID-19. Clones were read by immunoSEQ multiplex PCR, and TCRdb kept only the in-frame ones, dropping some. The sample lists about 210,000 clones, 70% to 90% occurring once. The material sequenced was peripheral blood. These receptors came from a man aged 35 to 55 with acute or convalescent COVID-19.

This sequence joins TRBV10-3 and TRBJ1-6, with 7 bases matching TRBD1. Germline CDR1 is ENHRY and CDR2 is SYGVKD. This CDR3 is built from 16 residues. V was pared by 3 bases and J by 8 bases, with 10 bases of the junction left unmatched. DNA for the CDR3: TGTGCCATCAGTGACCCCACCCGGGACAGCTATTCACCCCTCCACTTT. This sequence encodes CAISDPTRDSYSPLHF.

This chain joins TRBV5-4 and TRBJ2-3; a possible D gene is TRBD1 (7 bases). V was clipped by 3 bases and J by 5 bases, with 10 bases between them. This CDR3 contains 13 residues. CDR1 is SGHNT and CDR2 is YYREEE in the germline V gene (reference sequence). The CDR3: CASSSQGGDTQYF. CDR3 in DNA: TGTGCCAGCAGCTCGCAGGGGGGAGATACGCAGTATTTT.

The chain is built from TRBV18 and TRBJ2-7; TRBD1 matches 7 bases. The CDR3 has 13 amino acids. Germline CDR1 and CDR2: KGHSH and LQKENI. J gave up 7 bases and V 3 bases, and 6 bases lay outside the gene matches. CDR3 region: CASSPTTGREQYF. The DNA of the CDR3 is TGTGCCAGCTCACCGACGACAGGGCGTGAGCAGTACTTC.

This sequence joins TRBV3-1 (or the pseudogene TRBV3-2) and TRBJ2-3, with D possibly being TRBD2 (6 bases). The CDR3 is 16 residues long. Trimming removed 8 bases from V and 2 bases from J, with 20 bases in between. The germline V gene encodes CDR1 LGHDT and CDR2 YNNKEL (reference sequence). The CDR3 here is CASLGDGRGNTDTQYF. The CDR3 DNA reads TGTGCCAGCTTAGGGGATGGGCGGGGAAACACAGATACGCAGTATTTT.

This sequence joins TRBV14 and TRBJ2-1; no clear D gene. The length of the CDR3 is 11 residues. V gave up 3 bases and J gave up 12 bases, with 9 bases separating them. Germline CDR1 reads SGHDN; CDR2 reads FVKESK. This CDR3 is CASSQSVMQFF. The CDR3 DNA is TGTGCCAGCAGCCAGAGCGTTATGCAGTTCTTC.

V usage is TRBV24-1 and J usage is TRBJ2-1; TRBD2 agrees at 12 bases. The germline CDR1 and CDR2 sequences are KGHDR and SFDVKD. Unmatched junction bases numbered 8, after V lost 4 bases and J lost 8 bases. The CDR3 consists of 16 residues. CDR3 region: CATSEASGRAGDEQFF. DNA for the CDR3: TGTGCCACCAGTGAGGCTAGCGGGAGGGCCGGGGATGAGCAGTTCTTC.

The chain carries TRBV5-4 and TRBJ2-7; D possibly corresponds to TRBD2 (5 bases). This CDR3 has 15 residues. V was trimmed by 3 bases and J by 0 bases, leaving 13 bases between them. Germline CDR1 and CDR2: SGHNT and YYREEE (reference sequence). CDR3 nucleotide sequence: TGTGCCAGCAGCTGGGGAGTAGCAAGCTCCTACGAGCAGTACTTC. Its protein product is CASSWGVASSYEQYF.

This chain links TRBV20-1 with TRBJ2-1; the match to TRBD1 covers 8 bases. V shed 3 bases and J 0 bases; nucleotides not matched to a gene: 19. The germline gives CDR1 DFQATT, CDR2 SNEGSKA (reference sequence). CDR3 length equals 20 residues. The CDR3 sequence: CSASTRAAQGAIVSYNEQFF. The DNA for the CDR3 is TGCAGTGCTAGTACCCGGGCGGCCCAGGGGGCTATCGTCTCCTACAATGAGCAGTTCTTC.

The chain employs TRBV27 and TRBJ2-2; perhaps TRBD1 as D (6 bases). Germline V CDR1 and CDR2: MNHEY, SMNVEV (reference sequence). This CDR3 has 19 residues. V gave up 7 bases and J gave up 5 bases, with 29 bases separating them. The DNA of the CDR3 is TGTGCCAGCACCCACATGGGGATCTCCGGGACACCTCAAACCGGGGAGCTGTTTTTT. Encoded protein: CASTHMGISGTPQTGELFF.